This TCR beta chain emerged from a study of cytomegalovirus exposure and HLA in healthy donors (dated by TCRdb to the late 2010s). Describing the broader study: According to an earlier analysis of 550 to 750 of the donors, about 179 million T cells yielded over 100 million unique TCR beta sequences and about 300 Gb of sequence data. Roughly 300 gigabases of sequencing data and around 87 million unique TCR sequences were included in an early release covering 550 to 800 HLA-typed donors. Of the approximately 400 genotyped donors, approximately 83% fell in the genetic ancestry cluster associated with self-reported Caucasian donors. The aim of the study was to test whether cataloging public T cell receptors could identify signatures of past pathogen exposure. The study used immunosequencing to profile the T cell repertoires of approximately 650 subjects and linked those repertoires to cytomegalovirus serostatus. Besides the first cohort of under 700 subjects, a separate validation cohort made up of over 95 different subjects was used. To predict cytomegalovirus infection status, the study combined high-throughput TCR immunosequencing, statistical association of individual TCRs with disease status, and machine learning. A later analysis re-analyzed previously published TCR beta repertoires from 650 to 800 donors and added high-resolution HLA genotyping to study TCR occurrence patterns. Rather than drawing on any new phenotypic data, the later analysis identified candidate immune exposures from TCR beta sequences and the way those sequences occurred across donors. An earlier analysis of 500 to 650 of the donors applied high-throughput TCR beta sequencing to assess whether each TCR beta V gene segment acted as functional or pseudogenic. Donor age, sex, ethnicity and CMV serostatus were compiled together with the repertoire data. Genome-wide SNP genotypes for about three fifths of the roughly 700 donors were used in a later genetic analysis, which treated that subset as a discovery cohort. Every discovery cohort repertoire had been produced on one sequencing platform. Class I and class II HLA loci were covered by the typing at four-digit resolution. The number of donors typed differed by locus, with 629-630 for A, B, C, DRB1 and DQB1, around 560 for DQA1, approximately 570 for DPA1, and 472 for DPB1. Roughly five DR-DQ haplotypes were handled as single units for association and clustering because linkage in the cohort was strong. On average, 235,054 unique TCR beta nucleotide sequences were sequenced per donor among some 430 genotyped donors of the cohort, with roughly a sixth of those sequences being non-productive.

As regards this clone: Which antigen it targets is not known. Per-base qualities were not stored, and no clone one base away is much larger.

In the germline V gene, CDR1 corresponds to ENHRY and CDR2 to SYGVKD. The CDR3 measures 14 amino acids from cysteine to phenylalanine. Only CDR3 DNA remains: 42 bases, in frame from the first base. Germline trimming amounts to 10 bases on V and 5 bases on J, with 8 as the count of junction bases outside the gene matches. Paper-wide results and their limitations: The study gave a list of roughly 150 TCR beta chains associated with cytomegalovirus. In vitro tests confirmed that a few of the cytomegalovirus-associated TCR beta chains recognize cytomegalovirus antigens. Correlated functional status among segregating V segments might reflect linkage disequilibrium, but an unknown experimental factor could not be ruled out. Because HLA typing was missing for some donors at each locus, association tests included only the typed subset. The authors suggested that the approach could potentially be extended to other disease states and immunological phenotypes. This cohort had only TCR beta chains sequenced, and the lack of alpha or paired-chain data limited which features could be detected. An earlier analysis of around 500 of the donors showed that most TCR beta V segments appeared in productive rearrangements either about 87% or about 30% of the time, which broadly matched IMGT annotations. According to a later analysis, parvovirus B19, influenza, CMV and Epstein-Barr virus appeared linked to several top co-occurrence clusters. A later genetic analysis associated a missense DCLRE1C variant with V-gene and J-gene trimming of TCR beta chains, and an independent cohort replicated the association. In a later analysis, TCR association rates were found to vary across HLA loci, with the most associated TCRs seen for DRB1 alleles and the fewest for HLA-C alleles. Compared with the roughly 670-donor mean, donors in an Asian-associated ancestry cluster had fewer N-insertions in productive TCRs, according to a later genetic analysis. Compared with equally common non-associated chains, HLA-associated TCR beta chains in a later analysis were more clonally expanded and had lower generation probabilities. Most CMV-associated TCR beta chains appeared to be HLA-restricted in a later analysis, and the HLA associations seemed to be driven largely by CMV exposure. Specific HLA alleles were associated with 16,951 TCR beta sequences at a false discovery rate of 0.05 in a later analysis. A cluster of highly shared sequence variants was judged likely to represent a technical artifact of the sequencing pipeline. Roughly uniform sequencing depth across donors was assumed in presence/absence analyses, although this assumption may not hold. Strong co-occurrence of HLA alleles, especially DR and DQ, made assigning TCR associations to individual alleles difficult. Some IMGT-functional V segments, including TRBV6-2 and TRBV6-3, could not be distinguished by the 87-base-pair reads and were therefore excluded. A further reported finding was that TCR beta sequences accurately predicted the HLA-A and HLA-B alleles for most subjects in the first cohort. Most TCR sequences were seen in very few donors, while some public TCRs were found in many individuals. In both the original and validation cohorts, the classifier was reported to diagnose cytomegalovirus status with high specificity and sensitivity. Because counts were too low, 15 or so rarely observed V segments, including chromosome 9 orphons, were excluded from the earlier analysis of around 590 of the donors. Immune exposure information for the cohort was limited to CMV serostatus.

Libraries were made using the immunoSEQ multiplex PCR assay. For the multiplex PCR, a mixture combining 60 forward primers for TCR Vbeta segments and 13 reverse primers for TCR Jbeta segments was used. The CDR3 region of rearranged TCR beta genes was amplified from genomic DNA by a multiplex PCR assay. The amplified TCR beta libraries were sequenced on the Illumina HiSeq System as 87-base-pair reads. Per the original workflow: In a later analysis, approximately 74 million unique TCR beta chains were counted across the 500 to 700 repertoires, and roughly 11 million of these chains were shared by at least two donors. Raw reads were error-corrected and collapsed into unique sequences by a nearest-neighbor algorithm in which closely related sequences were merged to remove PCR and sequencing errors. To assign V, D and J gene segments, CDR3 sequences were aligned to IMGT reference sequences. For a sequence to be retained, a match of at least six nucleotides was required to both a V gene segment and a J gene segment. A rearrangement counted as productive if the CDR3 had no stop codons and remained in frame with V and J, and every other rearrangement counted as non-productive. CDR3 was defined according to IMGT convention as the region running from the second conserved V-encoded cysteine to the conserved J-encoded phenylalanine. The earlier analysis of some 600 of the donors excluded sequences that lacked an unambiguous match to a single V gene segment. An earlier analysis of several hundred of the donors called V segments functional above 56.7% productive rearrangements and segregating when the between-donor standard deviation exceeded 5%. A statistical classification framework was built to diagnose cytomegalovirus status from the catalog of TCR beta chain sequences. A later analysis assigned V and J genes by comparing TCR nucleotide sequences with IMGT/GENE-DB human TR gene sequences. The TCRdist pipeline was used in a later analysis to assign CDR3 sequences and most-parsimonious VDJ recombination scenarios. In a later analysis, each TCR beta chain was defined by its CDR3 amino acid sequence together with its V-gene family, and reads lacking a unique V-gene family were excluded. In a later analysis, fewer than 650 highly shared, low-generation-probability nucleotide sequences were removed to address suspected cross-contamination and a sequencing artifact. A later analysis calculated a clonal expansion index for each public chain from normalized within-repertoire ranks of inferred template counts. Generation probabilities in a later analysis came from a VDJ recombination model fitted to out-of-frame rearrangements, and those results were checked against IGoR. In a later analysis, TCR-TCR, TCR-HLA and TCR-CMV co-occurrence was scored with hypergeometric tests, and a repertoire-size bias correction was applied to TCR pairs. To estimate false discovery rates, a later analysis permuted the HLA or CMV assignments 20 times. In a later analysis, co-occurring TCRs were grouped using DBSCAN, and TCRdist sequence similarity was added for clustering within HLA-allele-positive subsets. Repertoires with fewer than 30,000 or more than 120,000 public chains were left out of co-occurrence clustering, as were about five repertoires with anomalous nucleotide sharing. What TCRdb holds here is the immuneACCESS table cut down to in-frame rearrangements. Part of the clones is not present; checked against another copy, under half of the missing clones reflect an unresolved V gene, and the others are unexplained. D and trimming were read from the DNA, whereas the V and J calls and clone size are those reported in that table. This sample is represented by 100,000 to 150,000 clones; roughly 71% of them were singletons. The ten largest clones take up approximately 3% of the sample.

In total, around 600 healthy bone marrow donors made up the cohort. Cohort members were all nominally healthy when sampled, although unrecorded immune exposures were likely present. The donor tested CMV seropositive and was one of the 289 seropositive cohort members. A peripheral blood sample was collected from each donor, and TCR beta sequencing was performed on peripheral blood mononuclear cells. The Qiagen DNeasy Blood Extraction Kit was used to extract genomic DNA from the blood cell samples. This clonotype was sampled from a woman aged 40-49 years in good health and CMV-seropositive. The sequencing sample was made of PBMCs. The chain is assembled from TRBV10-3 and TRBJ2-2, and 9 bases in between align with TRBD1. CDR3 loop: CATLPGQGTGELFF. In nucleotides, the sequence is TGTGCCACCCTCCCAGGACAGGGGACCGGGGAGCTGTTTTTT.